The 8 T cell receptor beta chains presented below share a single source sample, sequenced in a study of beta chain features in type 1 diabetes (dated by TCRdb to 2017 to 2018). Libraries were made using the immunoSEQ multiplex PCR assay. The entire amount of isolated RNA was reverse transcribed using the High Capacity cDNA Reverse Transcription Kit, so the sequenced TCRB transcripts were expressed ones. TCRdb retrieved this table from immuneACCESS and kept in-frame rearrangements only. Not all clones are present; in checked studies, unresolved V genes account for under half, and no reason is known for the remainder. In this sample the table shows about 360,000 clones, around an eighth of which occur a single time. The top ten constitute 0.017% of the sample. The sequenced sample was naive CD4+ T cells from blood. The label giving this sample's cell subset or site can be read as: true naive CD4+ T cells. The receptors shown here come from a man between 18 and 29 years old in good health.

This clone has only a few counts. The rearrangement uses TRBV5-1 and TRBJ2-5, with TRBD1 matching 7 bases. Per germline, CDR1 SGHRS and CDR2 YFSETQ. The CDR3 is 16 amino acids. V shed 3 bases, J shed 5 bases, and the junction held 13 bases outside the gene matches. CDR3 in DNA: TGCGCCAGCAGCTCAACCGGGACAGCAAATGGGGAGACCCAGTACTTC. Protein product: CASSSTGTANGETQYF.

This clone was observed a few times. The chain carries TRBV7-9 and TRBJ2-7; D is undetermined. Germline lookup yields CDR1 SEHNR and CDR2 FQNEAQ (reference sequence). This CDR3 spans 14 amino acids. V lost 3 bases and J 4 bases, leaving 13 bases between the germline ends. CDR3 residues: CASSFPQARYEQYF. The CDR3 nucleotides read TGTGCCAGCAGCTTTCCCCAGGCGAGATACGAGCAGTACTTC.

There are a few counts of this clone. The chain has TRBV4-2 and TRBJ1-1; D possibly corresponds to TRBD1 (5 bases). The CDR3 runs 15 residues. V shed 1 base and J shed 4 bases, with 13 bases lying between them. Germline V gene lookup returns CDR1 LGHNA and CDR2 YNFKEQ. CDR3 sequence (DNA): TGTGCCAGCAGCCAAGTGTGGGGGGTGGGCACTGAAGCTTTCTTT. Residues: CASSQVWGVGTEAFF.

This clone showed up just a few times. Germline and junction disagree at one end, which may indicate a read error. The gene calls are TRBV2 and TRBJ1-1; D might be TRBD1 (5 bases). Germline V gives CDR1 SNHLY, CDR2 FYNNEI. The CDR3 runs 15 residues. This CDR3 is CASRRRRGLNAEAFF. CDR3 nucleotides: TGTGCCAGCAGACGGCGAAGGGGCCTGAACGCTGAAGCTTTCTTT.

This clone showed up just a few times. The chain is built from TRBV7-9 and TRBJ2-7, with TRBD1 matching over 10 bases. The CDR3 has 12 residues. J lost 3 bases, V lost 9 bases, and 2 bases had no gene match. CDR1 SEHNR and CDR2 FQNEAQ come from the germline V gene (reference sequence). This chain's CDR3 is CASRDRGYEQYF. For the CDR3, the DNA is TGTGCCAGTAGGGACAGGGGCTACGAGCAGTACTTC.

This clone showed up just a few times. The chain joins TRBV30 to TRBJ2-2, with D possibly matching TRBD1 (6 bases). CDR1 is GTSNPN, CDR2 SVGIG, per germline (reference sequence). Trimming took 6 bases from V and 0 from J, leaving 11 bases between them. The length of the CDR3 is 14 residues. CDR3 region: CACYRTANTGELFF. The CDR3 coding sequence is TGTGCCTGCTACAGGACAGCGAACACCGGGGAGCTGTTTTTT.

The chain combines TRBV11-2 with TRBJ2-7, with D tentatively TRBD2 (5 bases). The germline CDR1 and CDR2 sequences are SGHAT and FQNNGV. This CDR3 contains 16 residues. The V and J ends lost 1 base and 6 bases respectively, with 19 bases between them. As DNA, the CDR3 is TGTGCCAGCAGCTTAGTCATTGGGAGCGAGATCGGCGAGCAGTACTTC. It translates to CASSLVIGSEIGEQYF.

This clone was seen more than once but under ten times. V gene TRBV9 combines with J gene TRBJ1-2, with a tentative D call TRBD1 (6 bases). Germline V CDR1 and CDR2: SGDLS, YYNGEE. CDR3 length: 16 amino acids. Trimming removed 4 bases from V and 2 bases from J, with 18 bases in between. Here the CDR3 DNA reads TGTGCCAGCAGCTCAAGTGGGAGGGGGACCAACTATGGCTACACCTTC. Its protein product is CASSSSGRGTNYGYTF.